This T cell receptor (beta chain) was observed in a study of cytotoxic CD8 clonotypes in ibrutinib-treated CLL (dated by TCRdb to about 2021). For the wider study: The cohort had 11 relapsed/refractory and more than 14 treatment-naive patients; roughly 18 were IGHV unmutated. Responses were partial in roughly 24 patients and complete in 2; after median approximately 67 months follow-up, about 14 stayed in remission and roughly twelve progressed. Cryopreserved peripheral blood mononuclear cells were collected at three points: before therapy, at response, and at either sustained remission or disease progression. Samples averaged approximately 260,000 productive templates and 80,000 to 100,000 productive rearrangements. Of the 90 or so participants in the trial, about two dozen had longitudinal samples available. All remission and progressive disease samples were collected while patients were still receiving ibrutinib. Samples at response were collected after a median of roughly twelve months of treatment, with a range of about 6 to 36 months.

General findings and caveats noted by the study authors: Baseline clonality was found to be higher than that of age-matched healthy donors and was strongly correlated with circulating CD8+ T-cell counts. Clonality rose at ibrutinib response, remained stable during sustained remission, and dropped back toward baseline at progression. Public clonotypes were rare and either shrank or stayed stable during treatment, and the rise in clonality at ibrutinib response reflected expansion of private clonotypes. Sampling times were not matched between patients in sustained remission and patients whose disease was progressing, and lymph node repertoires were not examined.

The goal of deep resolution MiSeq sequencing was a depth between 1 in 1 million and 1 in 200,000 T cells, and coverage averaged 10x per clonotype. The immunoSEQ hsTCRB Kit was used to generate the TCR beta libraries. The original methods were these. The data were analyzed with ImmunoSEQ Analyzer and ImmunoSEQ Data Assistant, and V, D and J gene assignments followed IMGT definitions. Clonality was computed as one minus normalized Shannon entropy of productive rearrangement frequencies, ranging from 0 to 1. Only overrepresented clonotypes making up at least 0.05% of the repertoire of each patient were included in the public clonotype analysis. Approximately 14 age-matched healthy donor repertoires from immuneACCESS were used as controls for clonality. Not all clones reach the TCRdb copy of this immuneACCESS table, which keeps in-frame sequences only. Checked studies attribute under half of the gap to unresolved V genes and leave the rest unexplained. D and trimming come from the DNA, and the V and J calls and clone size come from that table. Counted in this sample were 200,000 to 250,000 clones; about three quarters of them appeared once. The top ten constitute approximately 15% of the sample.

Concerning this clone: The antigen this receptor binds is unknown. The input lacks base qualities; no much larger clone sits a single base away.

The time point label here, explained by the study, means: around 2 years on ibrutinib. Approximately 2 micrograms of genomic DNA were extracted from cryopreserved PBMCs for TCR beta library preparation. Longitudinal blood samples from CLL patients on ibrutinib monotherapy underwent high-throughput TCR beta sequencing. Patients were enrolled in a phase 2 open-label single-center ibrutinib monotherapy trial. The sample in question was PBMCs, obtained after 24 months of ibrutinib treatment. The source is a human donor with chronic lymphocytic leukemia.

The CDR3 has the sequence CASSSRLAYEQYF. The DNA sequence is TGTGCCAGCAGTTCCAGGTTGGCCTACGAGCAGTACTTC. The rearranged segments are TRBV27 and TRBJ2-7; the D gene lacks a confident call. Spanning cysteine to phenylalanine, the CDR3 consists of 13 amino acids. Only the CDR3 DNA stays, 39 bases, in frame from base 1. V drops 4 bases and J drops 2 bases, leaving 9 bases in between. The germline V gene (reference sequence) supplies CDR1 MNHEY and CDR2 SMNVEV.